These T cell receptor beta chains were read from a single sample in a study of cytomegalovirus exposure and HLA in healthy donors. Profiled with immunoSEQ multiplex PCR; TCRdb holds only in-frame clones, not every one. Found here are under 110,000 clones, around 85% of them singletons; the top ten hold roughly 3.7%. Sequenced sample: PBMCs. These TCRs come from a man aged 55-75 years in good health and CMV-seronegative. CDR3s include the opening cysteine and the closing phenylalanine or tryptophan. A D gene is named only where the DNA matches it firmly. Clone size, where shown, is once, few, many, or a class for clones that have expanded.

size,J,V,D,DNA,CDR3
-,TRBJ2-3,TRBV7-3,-,TGTGCCAGCAGCTTAAGAGGGGGGGCGACAGATACGCAGTATTTT,CASSLRGGATDTQYF
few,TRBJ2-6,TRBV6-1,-,TGTGCCAGCAGCTTAGAGTTCTCTGGGGCCAACGTCCTGACTTTC,CASSLEFSGANVLTF
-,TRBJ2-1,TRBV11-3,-,TGTGCCAGCAGCTCATCAGGGGGGAATGAGCAGTTCTTC,CASSSSGGNEQFF
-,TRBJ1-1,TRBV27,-,TGTGCCAGCAGTTTAAGGGGCGGGGGGACTGAAGCTTTCTTT,CASSLRGGGTEAFF
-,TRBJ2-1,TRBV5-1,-,TGCGCCAGCAGCCTAGGAACAGGGCTCTACAATGAGCAGTTCTTC,CASSLGTGLYNEQFF
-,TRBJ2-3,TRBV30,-,TGTGCCTGGGGACAGTTAGATACGCAGTATTTT,CAWGQLDTQYF
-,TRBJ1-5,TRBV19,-,TGTGCCAGTAGTATAGACAGGGTTAGCAATCAGCCCCAGCATTTT,CASSIDRVSNQPQHF
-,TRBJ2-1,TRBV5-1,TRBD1,TGCGCCAGCAGCCCCGGGACAGGGACCTACAATGAGCAGTTCTTC,CASSPGTGTYNEQFF
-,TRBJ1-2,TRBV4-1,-,TGCGCCAGCAGCCCTCTGGCCTATGGCTACACCTTC,CASSPLAYGYTF
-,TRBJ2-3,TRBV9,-,TGTGCCAGCAGCGGCGGACCAGGGGCCGATACGCAGTATTTT,CASSGGPGADTQYF
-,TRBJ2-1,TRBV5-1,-,TGCGCCAGCAGCTACGGACTCATAGGGTACAATGAGCAGTTCTTC,CASSYGLIGYNEQFF
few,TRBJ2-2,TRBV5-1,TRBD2,TGCGCCAGCAGCGGATCGGGACTAGCGGTGAACACCGGGGAGCTGTTTTTT,CASSGSGLAVNTGELFF
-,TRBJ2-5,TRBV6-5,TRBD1,TGTGCCAGCAGTAAGAACCGGGACAGCCAAGAGACCCAGTACTTC,CASSKNRDSQETQYF
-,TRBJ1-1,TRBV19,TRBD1,TGTGCCAGTTGTTACAGGGGCGGGAACACTGGAGCTTTCTTT,CASCYRGGNTGAFF
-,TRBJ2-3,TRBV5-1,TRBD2,TGCGCCAGTACGCCCTCGGGGGGGCCCCCAGATACGCAGTATTTT,CASTPSGGPPDTQYF
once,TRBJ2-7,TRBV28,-,TGTGCCAGCAGCAGGGTCAACACCTACGAGCAGTACTTC,CASSRVNTYEQYF
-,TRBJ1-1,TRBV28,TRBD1,TGTGCCAGCCGAAGGAGTCAGGGGGCACGGGGAACTGAAGCTTTCTTT,CASRRSQGARGTEAFF
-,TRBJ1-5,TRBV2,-,TGTGCCAGCAGTTCGGACAGTCAGCCCCAGCATTTT,CASSSDSQPQHF
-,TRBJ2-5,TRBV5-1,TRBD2,TGCGCCCCGAGCGGGGGGGCGGTAGAGACCCAGTACTTC,CAPSGGAVETQYF
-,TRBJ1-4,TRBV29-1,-,TGCAGCGTTGAGGCCGGGGACGGGGGGTATGAAAAACTGTTTTTT,CSVEAGDGGYEKLFF
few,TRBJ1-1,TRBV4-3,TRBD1,TGCGCCAGCAGCCATGCACCAGGGGGTATGGCTGAAGCTTTCTTT,CASSHAPGGMAEAFF
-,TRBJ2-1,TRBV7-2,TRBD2,TGTGCCAGCAGCTTAATGGCGGGGACTAGCGGGGGGGAGCAGTTCTTC,CASSLMAGTSGGEQFF
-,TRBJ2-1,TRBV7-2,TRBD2,TGTGCCAGCAACCTACTAGCGGGCGCTTACAATGAGCAGTTCTTC,CASNLLAGAYNEQFF
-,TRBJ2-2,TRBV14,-,TGTGCCAGCAGCCCAATGGGGGCAATCGCTCGCGGGGAGCTGTTTTTT,CASSPMGAIARGELFF
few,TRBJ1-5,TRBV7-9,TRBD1,TGTGCCAGCAGCTTAAGCCAGGGGGCCGGACAGCCCCAGCATTTT,CASSLSQGAGQPQHF
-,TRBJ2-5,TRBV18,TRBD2,TGTGCCAGCTCACCCAGCGGGGTCGGGGAGACCCAGTACTTC,CASSPSGVGETQYF
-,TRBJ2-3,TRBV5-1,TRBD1,TGCGCCAGCAGCTTGGCCGTAGGGGGCGCGACAGATACGCAGTATTTT,CASSLAVGGATDTQYF
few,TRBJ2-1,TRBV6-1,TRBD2,TGTGCCAGCAGTGGGACTAGCGGGGGGGAATACAATGAGCAGTTCTTC,CASSGTSGGEYNEQFF
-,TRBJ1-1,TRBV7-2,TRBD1,TGTGCCAGCAGCCCCCGGGACAGTGCACTCCTTGGAGCTTTCTTT,CASSPRDSALLGAFF
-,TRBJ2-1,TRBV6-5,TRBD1,TGTGCCAGCAGTCGGACAGGGGTAACCAGGGATGAGCAGTTCTTC,CASSRTGVTRDEQFF
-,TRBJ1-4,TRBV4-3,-,TGCGCCAGCAGCCAAGCCCTAGTATTCGCAACTAATGAAAAACTGTTTTTT,CASSQALVFATNEKLFF
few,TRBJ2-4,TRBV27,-,TGTGCCAGCAGTCGGAGGCGGATTGAAAGGCTAGCCAAAAACATTCAGTACTTC,CASSRRRIERLAKNIQYF
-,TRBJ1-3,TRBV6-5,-,TGTGCCAGCAGTTACCCAGGGGGAAACACCATATATTTT,CASSYPGGNTIYF
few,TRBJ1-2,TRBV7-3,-,TGTGCCAGCAGCTTAGTCTTCTATGGCTACACCTTC,CASSLVFYGYTF
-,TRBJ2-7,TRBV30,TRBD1,TGTGCCTCGCAAGACAGGGGAAATAGCGAGCAGTACTTC,CASQDRGNSEQYF
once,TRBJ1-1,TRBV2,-,TGTGCCAGCAGTGACCTACAGCCAAGCGAAGCTTTCTTT,CASSDLQPSEAFF
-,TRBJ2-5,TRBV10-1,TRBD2,TGCGCCAGCACAATTAGGGACTATTCTTCAGAGACCCAGTACTTC,CASTIRDYSSETQYF
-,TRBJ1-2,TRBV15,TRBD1,TGTGCCACCAGCAGGGGGACAGGGGGCGACTATGGCTACACCTTC,CATSRGTGGDYGYTF
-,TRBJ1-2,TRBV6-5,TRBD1,TGTGCCAGCAGCCGTACAGGGGACTATGGCTACACCTTC,CASSRTGDYGYTF
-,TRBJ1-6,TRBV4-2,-,TGTGCCAGCAGCCAGCTAGGCGATTCACCCCTCCACTTT,CASSQLGDSPLHF
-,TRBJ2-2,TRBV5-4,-,TGTGCCAGCAGCTCCCCGTTGCAGGGCAACACCGGGGAGCTGTTTTTT,CASSSPLQGNTGELFF
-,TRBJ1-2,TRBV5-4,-,TGTGCCAGCAGCTTGGCCGACAGGTACAACGGCTACACCTTC,CASSLADRYNGYTF
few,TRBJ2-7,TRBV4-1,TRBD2,TGCGCCAGCAGCCAAGAGACGACTAGCGGGGCCGAGCAGTACTTC,CASSQETTSGAEQYF
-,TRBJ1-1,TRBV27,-,TGTGCCAGCAGTTTAATCAGAAACACTGAAGCTTTCTTT,CASSLIRNTEAFF
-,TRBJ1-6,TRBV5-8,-,TGTGCCAGCACCTCGGGGTGGCCCTATAATTCACCCCTCCACTTT,CASTSGWPYNSPLHF
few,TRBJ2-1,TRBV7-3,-,TGTGCCAGCAGCTTAAGGGGGGATTCTTACAATGAGCAGTTCTTC,CASSLRGDSYNEQFF
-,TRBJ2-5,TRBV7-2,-,TGTGCCAGCAGCCTAGGGGGGGGCCGTGAGACCCAGTACTTC,CASSLGGGRETQYF
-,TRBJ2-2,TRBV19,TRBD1,TGTGCCAGTACCCACCGGACAGGGTGGTACACCGGGGAGCTGTTTTTT,CASTHRTGWYTGELFF
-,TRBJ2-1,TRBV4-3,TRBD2,TGCGCCAGCAGCCAGGATATGAGCGGGGGGGCCAGCAATGAGCAGTTCTTC,CASSQDMSGGASNEQFF
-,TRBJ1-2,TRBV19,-,TGTGCCAGTAGTATCTCCAGGGGTACTAACTATGGCTACACCTTC,CASSISRGTNYGYTF
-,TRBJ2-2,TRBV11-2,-,TGTGCCAGCAGCCAGCAGACAGCTTCCTATCTCTACAAGGAGCTGTTTTTT,CASSQQTASYLYKELFF
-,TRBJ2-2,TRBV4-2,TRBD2,TGTGCCAGCGGTTGGATAGCGGGGGCCGTGAACACCGGGGAGCTGTTTTTT,CASGWIAGAVNTGELFF
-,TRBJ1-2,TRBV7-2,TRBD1,TGTGCCAGCAGCCACGGACAGGGCCCTTTGAGCTACACCTTC,CASSHGQGPLSYTF
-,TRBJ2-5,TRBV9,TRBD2,TGTGCCAGCAGCGCCCCGGGACTAGCGGGAGAGACCCAGTACTTC,CASSAPGLAGETQYF